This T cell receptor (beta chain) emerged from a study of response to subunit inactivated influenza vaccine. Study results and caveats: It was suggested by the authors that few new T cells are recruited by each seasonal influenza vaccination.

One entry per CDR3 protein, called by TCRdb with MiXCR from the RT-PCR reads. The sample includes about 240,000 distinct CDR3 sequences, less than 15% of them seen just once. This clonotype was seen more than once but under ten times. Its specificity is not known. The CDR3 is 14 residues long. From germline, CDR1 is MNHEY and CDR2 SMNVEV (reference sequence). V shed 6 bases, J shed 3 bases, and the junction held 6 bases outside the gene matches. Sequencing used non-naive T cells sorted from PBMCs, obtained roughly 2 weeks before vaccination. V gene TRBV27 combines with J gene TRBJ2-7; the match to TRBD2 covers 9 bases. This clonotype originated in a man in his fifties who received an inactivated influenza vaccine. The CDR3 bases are TGTGCCAGCAGCCTGACTAGCGGAGGCTACGAGCAGTACTTC. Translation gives CASSLTSGGYEQYF.